These T cell receptor beta chains were read from a single sample in a study of blood T cells in healthy people across ages. TCRdb itself ran the 5' RACE reads through MiXCR, one entry per CDR3 protein. This repertoire shows about 1.6 million distinct CDR3 sequences, approximately 32% found once; its top ten account for over 9%. Sequencing was done on a sample of blood. These receptors came from a woman in her thirties in good health. The CDR3 runs from the conserved cysteine through the conserved F or W. The D gene is left open where the match is weak. Where a row states a size, it is once, few, many or the class of an expanded clone; other rows omit it.

j_gene	abundance	v_gene	d_gene	CDR3nt	CDR3aa
TRBJ1-1	.	TRBV10-2	.	TGCGCCAGCTTAGGAGTATTGAACACTGAAGCTTTCTTT	CASLGVLNTEAFF
TRBJ2-5	.	TRBV9	TRBD2	TGTGCCAGCAGCCCCAAGACTAGCGGAGCGTACCAAGAGACCCAGTACTTC	CASSPKTSGAYQETQYF
TRBJ2-5	.	TRBV5-5	TRBD2	TGTGCCAGCAGCTTGGGGGCTAGCGGGAACAGCGAGACCCAGTACTTC	CASSLGASGNSETQYF
TRBJ2-7	.	TRBV7-2	TRBD1	TGTGCCAGCAGCTTAATGGGACAGGGGTGGTACGAGCAGTACTTC	CASSLMGQGWYEQYF
TRBJ1-2	few	TRBV10-3	.	TGTGCCATCAGTGAGTCAGTACTGGACTATGGCTACACCTTC	CAISESVLDYGYTF
TRBJ1-1	.	TRBV4-1	.	TGCGCCAGCAGCCCCACCCGAGCCCGATCCGTTGGTGAAGCTTTCTTT	CASSPTRARSVGEAFF
TRBJ2-4	.	TRBV4-1	.	TGCGCCAGCAGCCAAGAGTATCTAGCCAAAAACATTCAGTACTTC	CASSQEYLAKNIQYF
TRBJ2-3	many	TRBV15	TRBD2	TGTGCCACCAGCAGAGGTGCTAGCGGGGGGGTTCTGGATACGCAGTATTTT	CATSRGASGGVLDTQYF
TRBJ2-5	.	TRBV20-1	TRBD1	TGCAGTGCTAGAGATCGACAGGGATACCAAGAGACCCAGTACTTC	CSARDRQGYQETQYF
TRBJ2-6	few	TRBV2	.	TGTGCCAGCAGTGAATCGCGTGTAGGTCTGATTGGGGCCAACGTCCTGACTTTC	CASSESRVGLIGANVLTF
TRBJ2-1	.	TRBV7-3	TRBD1	TGTGCCAGCAGCTTCGGACAGGCTTCTGAGCAGTTCTTC	CASSFGQASEQFF
TRBJ2-7	many	TRBV29-1	.	TGCAGCGTACAAAAAACCACCTACGAGCAGTACTTC	CSVQKTTYEQYF
TRBJ2-5	few	TRBV6-2/TRBV6-3	.	TGTGCCAGCAGTTACTCGAATTATCAAGAGACCCAGTACTTC	CASSYSNYQETQYF
TRBJ1-2	few	TRBV20-1	.	TGCAGTGCTAGATCTGACCAGACCTATGGCTACACCTTC	CSARSDQTYGYTF
TRBJ1-2	.	TRBV5-4	TRBD1	TGTGCCAGCAGCTGGACAGGGAATAATGGCTACACCTTC	CASSWTGNNGYTF
TRBJ2-1	.	TRBV5-4	TRBD2	TGTGCCAGCAGCTCCGGGGGACTAGCGGGGAACAAGGAGGGTGAGCAGTTCTTC	CASSSGGLAGNKEGEQFF
TRBJ2-7	many	TRBV29-1	TRBD1	TGCAGCGTCGACAAAGGTCGGACAGGGGGCTACGAGCAGTACTTC	CSVDKGRTGGYEQYF
TRBJ2-7	.	TRBV3-1	.	TGTGCCAGCAGCCAACCCTTAGCTTCGGGAAGGTACGAGCAGTACTTC	CASSQPLASGRYEQYF
TRBJ2-1	.	TRBV15	TRBD1	TGTGCCACCAGCAGAGGCAACAGGGGGCGGATAAATGAGCAGTTCTTC	CATSRGNRGRINEQFF
TRBJ2-7	.	TRBV12-3/TRBV12-4	.	TGTGCCAGCAGTCCAGGGTTACTTAGCGACGAGCAGTACTTC	CASSPGLLSDEQYF
TRBJ1-4	few	TRBV29-1	.	TGCAGCGTTGCCCACCCACAGACTAATGAAAAACTGTTTTTT	CSVAHPQTNEKLFF
TRBJ2-5	few	TRBV6-6	TRBD2	TGTGCCAGCAGTTACTCGAGGGCGGGGGAAGAGACCCAGTACTTC	CASSYSRAGEETQYF
TRBJ2-7	.	TRBV6-6	.	TGTGCCAGCAGTCGCTTCTTACAGGGCTACGAGCAGTACTTC	CASSRFLQGYEQYF
TRBJ2-3	.	TRBV20-1	TRBD1	TGCAGTGCAACAGGGGGCTTCGGCTTTAGCACAGATACGCAGTATTTT	CSATGGFGFSTDTQYF